This is a list of T cell receptor beta chains from one sample in a study of T cell repertoires in cytomegalovirus infection. TCRdb recomputed calls from the reads with MiXCR, one row per CDR3 protein. The table shows hundreds of thousands of distinct CDR3 sequences, with 24% occurring only once. What was sequenced was CD8+ T cells from PBMCs. The receptors originated from a human donor in good health (CMV status not recorded). Some clones in this sample may be carry-over from other donors' samples. Each CDR3 is given with its conserved first and last residue. Only some rows state a clone size, as once, few, many or a class for expanded clones.

J gene,clone size,V gene,CDR3 protein
TRBJ2-7,NA,TRBV10-3,CAITGPLNEQYF
TRBJ1-6,NA,TRBV7-9,CASSLGGAGSPLHF
TRBJ1-5,few,TRBV20-1,CSARAPNIQPQHF
TRBJ2-1,NA,TRBV7-9,CASSLFSGGAGGEQFF
TRBJ2-2,NA,TRBV6-2/TRBV6-3,CASSPTEGPLTGELFF
TRBJ1-2,NA,TRBV20-1,CSATQTDLGDYGYTF
TRBJ2-1,NA,TRBV4-1,CASSRSVNEQFF
TRBJ2-1,few,TRBV28,CASSFPGPEQFF
TRBJ2-1,many,TRBV7-9,CASTEGLYNEQFF
TRBJ2-3,NA,TRBV4-3,CASSHGMGTDTQYF
TRBJ2-7,few,TRBV29-1,CSVTTGGPYEQYF
TRBJ2-2,few,TRBV6-6,CASSYAPGVAGELFF
TRBJ2-1,few,TRBV20-1,CSARELADYNEQFF
TRBJ1-1,few,TRBV5-6,CASSGGGFQLNTEAFF
TRBJ1-1,few,TRBV4-3,CASSQNRGSSEAFF
TRBJ2-2,few,TRBV3-1,CASSPRYENTGELFF
TRBJ2-6,NA,TRBV5-6,CASSLDRASGANVLTF
TRBJ1-2,NA,TRBV29-1,CSVRQGADGYTF
TRBJ2-1,NA,TRBV28,CASSFTTGTNEQFF
TRBJ2-1,NA,TRBV29-1,CSVEGRNNEQFF